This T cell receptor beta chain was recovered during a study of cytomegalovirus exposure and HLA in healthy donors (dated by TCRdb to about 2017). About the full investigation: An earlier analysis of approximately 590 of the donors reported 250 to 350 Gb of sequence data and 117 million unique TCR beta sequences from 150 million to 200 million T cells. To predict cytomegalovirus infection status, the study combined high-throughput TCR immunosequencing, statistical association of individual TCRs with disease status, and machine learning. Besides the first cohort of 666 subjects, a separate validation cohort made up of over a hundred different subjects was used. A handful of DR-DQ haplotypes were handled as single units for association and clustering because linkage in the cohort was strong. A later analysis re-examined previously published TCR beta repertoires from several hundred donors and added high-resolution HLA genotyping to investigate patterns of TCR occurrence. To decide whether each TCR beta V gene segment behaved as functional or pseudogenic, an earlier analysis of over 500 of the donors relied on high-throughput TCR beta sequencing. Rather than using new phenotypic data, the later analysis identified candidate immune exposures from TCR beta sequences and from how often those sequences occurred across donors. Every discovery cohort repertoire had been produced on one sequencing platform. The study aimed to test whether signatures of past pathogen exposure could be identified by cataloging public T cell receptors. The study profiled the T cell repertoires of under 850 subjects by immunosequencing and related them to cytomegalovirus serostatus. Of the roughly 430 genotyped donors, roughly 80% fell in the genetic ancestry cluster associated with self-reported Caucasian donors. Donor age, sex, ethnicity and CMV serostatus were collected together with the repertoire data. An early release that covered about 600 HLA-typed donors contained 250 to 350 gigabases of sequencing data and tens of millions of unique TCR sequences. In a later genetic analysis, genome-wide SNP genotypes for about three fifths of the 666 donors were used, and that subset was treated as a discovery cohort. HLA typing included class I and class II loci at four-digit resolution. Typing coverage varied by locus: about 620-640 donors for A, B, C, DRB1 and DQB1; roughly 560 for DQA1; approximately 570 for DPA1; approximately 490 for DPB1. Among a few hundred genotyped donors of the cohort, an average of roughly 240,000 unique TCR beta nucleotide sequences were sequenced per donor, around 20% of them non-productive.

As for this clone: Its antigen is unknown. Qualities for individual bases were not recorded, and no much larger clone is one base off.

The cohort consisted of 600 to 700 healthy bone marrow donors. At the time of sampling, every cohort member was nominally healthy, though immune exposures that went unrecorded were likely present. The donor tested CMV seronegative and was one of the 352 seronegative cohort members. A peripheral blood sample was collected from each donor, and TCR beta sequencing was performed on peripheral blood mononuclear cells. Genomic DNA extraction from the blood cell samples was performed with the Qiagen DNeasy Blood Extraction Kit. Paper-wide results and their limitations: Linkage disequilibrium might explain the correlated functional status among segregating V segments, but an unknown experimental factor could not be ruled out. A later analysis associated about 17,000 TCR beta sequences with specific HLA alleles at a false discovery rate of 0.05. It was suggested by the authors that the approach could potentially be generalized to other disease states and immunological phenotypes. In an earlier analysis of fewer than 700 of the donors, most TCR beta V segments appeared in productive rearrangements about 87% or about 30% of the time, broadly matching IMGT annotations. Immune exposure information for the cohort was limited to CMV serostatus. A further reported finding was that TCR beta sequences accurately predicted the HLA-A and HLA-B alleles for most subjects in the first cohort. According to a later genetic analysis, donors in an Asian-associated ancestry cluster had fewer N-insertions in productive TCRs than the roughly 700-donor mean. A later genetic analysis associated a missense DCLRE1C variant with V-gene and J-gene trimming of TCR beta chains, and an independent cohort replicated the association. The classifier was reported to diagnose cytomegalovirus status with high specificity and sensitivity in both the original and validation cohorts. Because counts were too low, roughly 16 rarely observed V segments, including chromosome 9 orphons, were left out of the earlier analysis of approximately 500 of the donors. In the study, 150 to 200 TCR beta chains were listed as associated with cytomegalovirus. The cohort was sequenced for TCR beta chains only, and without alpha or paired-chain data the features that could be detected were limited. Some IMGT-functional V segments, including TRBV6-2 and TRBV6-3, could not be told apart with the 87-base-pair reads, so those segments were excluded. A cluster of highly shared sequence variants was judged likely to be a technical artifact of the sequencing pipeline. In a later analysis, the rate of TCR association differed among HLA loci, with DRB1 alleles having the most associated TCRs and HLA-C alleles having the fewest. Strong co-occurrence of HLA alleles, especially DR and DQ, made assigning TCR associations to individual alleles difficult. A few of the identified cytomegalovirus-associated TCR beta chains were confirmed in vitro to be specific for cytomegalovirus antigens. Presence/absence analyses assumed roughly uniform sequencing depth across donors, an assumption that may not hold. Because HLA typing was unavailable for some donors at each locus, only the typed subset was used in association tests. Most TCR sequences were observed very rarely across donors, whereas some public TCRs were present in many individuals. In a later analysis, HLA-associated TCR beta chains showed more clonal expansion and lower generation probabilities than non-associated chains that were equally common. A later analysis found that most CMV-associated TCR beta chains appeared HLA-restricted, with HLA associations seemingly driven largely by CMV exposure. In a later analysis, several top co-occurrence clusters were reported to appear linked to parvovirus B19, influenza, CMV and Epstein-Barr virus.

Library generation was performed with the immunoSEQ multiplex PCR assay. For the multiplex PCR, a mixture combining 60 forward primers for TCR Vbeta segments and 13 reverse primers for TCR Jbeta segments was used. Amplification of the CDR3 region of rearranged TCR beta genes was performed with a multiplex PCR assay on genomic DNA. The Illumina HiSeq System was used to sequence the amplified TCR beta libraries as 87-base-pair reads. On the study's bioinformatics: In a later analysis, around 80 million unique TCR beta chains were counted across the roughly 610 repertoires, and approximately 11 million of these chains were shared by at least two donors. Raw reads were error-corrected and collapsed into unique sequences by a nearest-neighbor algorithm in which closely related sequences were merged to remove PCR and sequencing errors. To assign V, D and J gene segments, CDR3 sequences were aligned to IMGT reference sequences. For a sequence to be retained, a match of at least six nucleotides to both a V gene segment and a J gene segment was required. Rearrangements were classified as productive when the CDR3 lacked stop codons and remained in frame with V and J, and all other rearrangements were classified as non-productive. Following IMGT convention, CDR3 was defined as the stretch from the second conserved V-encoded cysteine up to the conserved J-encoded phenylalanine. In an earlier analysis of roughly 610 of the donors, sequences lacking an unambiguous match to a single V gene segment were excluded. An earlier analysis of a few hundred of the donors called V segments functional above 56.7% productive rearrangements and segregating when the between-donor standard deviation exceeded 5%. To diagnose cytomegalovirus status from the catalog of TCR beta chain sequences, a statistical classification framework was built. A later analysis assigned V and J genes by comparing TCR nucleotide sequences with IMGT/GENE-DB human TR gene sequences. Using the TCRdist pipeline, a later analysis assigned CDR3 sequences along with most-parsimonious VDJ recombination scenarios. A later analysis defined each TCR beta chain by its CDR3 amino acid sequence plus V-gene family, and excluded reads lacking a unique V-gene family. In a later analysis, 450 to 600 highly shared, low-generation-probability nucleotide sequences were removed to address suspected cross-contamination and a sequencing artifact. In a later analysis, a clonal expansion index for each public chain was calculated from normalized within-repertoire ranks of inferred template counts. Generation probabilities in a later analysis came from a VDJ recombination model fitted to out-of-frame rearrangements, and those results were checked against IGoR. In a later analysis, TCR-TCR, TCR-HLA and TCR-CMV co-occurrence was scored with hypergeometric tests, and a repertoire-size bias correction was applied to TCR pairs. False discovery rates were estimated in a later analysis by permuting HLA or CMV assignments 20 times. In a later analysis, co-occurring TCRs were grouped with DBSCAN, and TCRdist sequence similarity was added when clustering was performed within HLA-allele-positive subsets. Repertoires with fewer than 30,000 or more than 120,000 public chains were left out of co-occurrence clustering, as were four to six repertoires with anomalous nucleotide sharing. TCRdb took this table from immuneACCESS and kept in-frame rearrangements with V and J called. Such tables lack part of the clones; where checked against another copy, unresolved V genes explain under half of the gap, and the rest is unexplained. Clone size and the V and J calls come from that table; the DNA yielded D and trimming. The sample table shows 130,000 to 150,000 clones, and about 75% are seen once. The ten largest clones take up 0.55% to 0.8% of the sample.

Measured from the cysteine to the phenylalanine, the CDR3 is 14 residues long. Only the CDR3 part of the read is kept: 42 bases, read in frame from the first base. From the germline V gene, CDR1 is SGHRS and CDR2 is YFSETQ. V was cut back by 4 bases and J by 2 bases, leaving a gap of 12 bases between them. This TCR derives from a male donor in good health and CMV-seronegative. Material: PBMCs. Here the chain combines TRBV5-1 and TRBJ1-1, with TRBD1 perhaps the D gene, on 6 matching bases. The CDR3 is CASSLLDSNTEAFF. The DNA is TGCGCCAGCAGCCTGCTGGACAGTAACACTGAAGCTTTCTTT.